The sequence of this TCR beta chain was determined in a study of T cells in Graves' hyperthyroidism and ophthalmopathy. Amplified TCR beta CDR3 regions derived from RNA transcripts. When the TCR CDR3 underwent first-round RT-PCR, the HTBI primer set was used. Using its own MiXCR run on the multiplex PCR reads, TCRdb lists one record per CDR3 protein. This table holds fewer than 650,000 distinct CDR3 sequences, around 14% found once. CDR3 size: 19 residues. V was clipped by 4 bases and J by 0 bases; unmatched bases: 16. Germline V gives CDR1 MNHEY, CDR2 SMNVEV (reference sequence). This clonotype was detected ten times or more.

This clonotype was sampled from a woman in her late teens or twenties with Graves' ophthalmopathy. Sequencing used blood. This chain joins TRBV27 and TRBJ1-1, with 8 bases matching TRBD1. CDR3 DNA: TGTGCCAGCAGTTCTCCCTATGACAGGGGAAAGGCGATGAACACTGAAGCTTTCTTT. It specifies CASSSPYDRGKAMNTEAFF.